Reported below is one T cell receptor (beta chain). Its antigen remains unidentified. The sample holds no much larger clone one base away, and base qualities are not on file. Sequences SGDLS (CDR1) and YYNGEE (CDR2) are obtained from the germline V gene. Inclusive of the bounding cysteine and phenylalanine, the CDR3 is 16 residues long. Just CDR3 DNA is preserved here, 48 bases in frame from base 1. V is trimmed back by 0 bases and J by 9 bases, and the junction contains 5 bases that no gene match accounts for. The data were obtained in a study of CD8+CD57+ T cells in acquired aplastic anemia (dated by TCRdb to 2017 to 2018). About the investigation overall: DNA extracted from sorted CD4+ and CD8+ cells had a mean of 3.2 ug, with a range of about 0.19 to 30 ug. CD8+CD57+ expansion was defined as frequency above the mean frequency observed in healthy subjects.

Expansion of CD8+CD57+ cells had been shown by flow cytometry in the patients chosen for sequencing. All patients had severe acquired aplastic anemia diagnosed by International Study of Aplastic Anemia and Agranulocytosis and Camitta criteria. No patient had received any therapy when blood was sampled. In the study, sorted CD4+ and CD8+ blood T cells from patients with severe aplastic anemia and from healthy subjects underwent deep sequencing of TCR repertoires. Patients were enrolled under clinicaltrials.gov protocols 00001620, 01623167, 00001397, 00071045, 00081523 and 00961064 in the USA. Ficoll-Paque density gradient centrifugation was used to isolate peripheral blood mononuclear cells. Before DNA extraction, CD4+ and CD8+ T cells were sorted with FACS or magnetic beads. General conclusions and limits of the study: Patients and healthy controls showed no significant difference in CD8+ Simpson's diversity (P=0.060). Around 31 CD8+ CDR3 sequences were shared between patients and controls but appeared highly expressed in patients and within their immunodominant clones.

Genomic DNA was used as template for profiling of TCR beta VDJ combinations and CDR3 sequences. An Illumina HiSeq 2000 was used for TCR repertoire sequencing. As for the original processing: TRBV/TRBJ rearrangement plots, CDR3 size and DJ length profiles, and Simpson's diversity index were used to evaluate the repertoires. Whichever DNA sequence was most abundant in the deep sequencing data was defined as the immunodominant clone. CDR3 amino acid sequences were screened for sharing across subjects and were compared with published repertoires and the VDJdb database. The raw public reads went through TCRdb reprocessing: fastp at Q25, MiXCR clone calling, in-frame beta chains kept. For every CDR3 protein sequence, its rows merge into one entry that carries the most common genes and DNA. TCRdb assigned the V and J calls; the authors' analysis was not used. A total of approximately 260,000 distinct CDR3 sequences appear in this sample, roughly 82% of them only once. About 41% of the sample is taken by the ten largest.

This TCR derives from a human donor with aplastic anemia. The sample comprised sorted CD4+, CD8+, or CD8+CD57+ T cells (not recorded which) from PBMCs. This chain joins TRBV9 to TRBJ1-6, with 11 junctional bases fitting TRBD1. The sequenced DNA is TGTGCCAGCAGCGTAGCCGGGACAGGGGGTGGTTCACCCCTCCACTTT. This is translated as CASSVAGTGGGSPLHF.